This T cell receptor beta chain was captured by sequencing in a study of blood T cell repertoires in COVID-19. Germline V gene lookup returns CDR1 SNHLY and CDR2 FYNNEI. The CDR3 consists of 14 residues. V gave up 3 bases and J gave up 5 bases, with 13 bases separating them. Sequencing was performed with immunoSEQ multiplex PCR; in TCRdb, only in-frame clones are kept and a portion is missing. The repertoire holds fewer than 350,000 clones, with 75% to 90% as singletons. The receptor was derived from a woman aged 25 to 39 with acute COVID-19. The chain has TRBV2 and TRBJ1-1; D not resolved. The sample comprised PBMCs or T cells enriched from blood (not recorded which). Here the CDR3 DNA reads TGTGCCAGCAGTGAGAAGGGAGGCCTGACTGAAGCTTTCTTT. Protein sequence: CASSEKGGLTEAFF.